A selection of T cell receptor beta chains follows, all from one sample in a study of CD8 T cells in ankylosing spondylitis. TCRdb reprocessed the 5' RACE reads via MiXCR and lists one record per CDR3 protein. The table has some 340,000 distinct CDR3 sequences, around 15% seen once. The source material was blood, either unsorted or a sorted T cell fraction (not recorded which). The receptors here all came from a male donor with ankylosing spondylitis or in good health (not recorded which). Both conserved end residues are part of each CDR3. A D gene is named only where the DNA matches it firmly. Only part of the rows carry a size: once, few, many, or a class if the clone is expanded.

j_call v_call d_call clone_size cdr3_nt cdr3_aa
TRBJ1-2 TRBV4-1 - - TGCGCCAGCAGCCAACCTGGTTGGAGGGGGGGCTACACCTTC CASSQPGWRGGYTF
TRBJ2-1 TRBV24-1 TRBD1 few TGTGCCACCGGGACAGGGAGCTACAATGAGCAGTTCTTC CATGTGSYNEQFF
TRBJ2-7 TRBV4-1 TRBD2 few TGCGCCAGCAGCCAAGAGGGGCGGTTAGCGGGGCTCTACGAGCAGTACTTC CASSQEGRLAGLYEQYF
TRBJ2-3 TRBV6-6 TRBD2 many TGTGCCAGCGGCGGGAGGTTGGGAGATACGCAGTATTTT CASGGRLGDTQYF
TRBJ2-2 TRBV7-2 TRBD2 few TGTGCCAGCAGCCGGACTAGCGGGAGCACCGGGGAGCTGTTTTTT CASSRTSGSTGELFF
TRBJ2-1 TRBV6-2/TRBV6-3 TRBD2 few TGTGCCAGCAGTCAGACTAGCGGGAGGGCATTAAATCGGTTCTTC CASSQTSGRALNRFF
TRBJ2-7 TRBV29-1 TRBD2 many TGCAGCGTTCAGCGGGAGGGCCACGGAGGACAGTACTTC CSVQREGHGGQYF
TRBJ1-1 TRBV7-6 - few TGTGCCAGCAGCTTAGGAGTGGAACCCACTGAAGCTTTCTTT CASSLGVEPTEAFF
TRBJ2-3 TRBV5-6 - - TGTGCCAGCAGCTTTTCCGGGGGCCTAGGGACAGATACGCAGTATTTT CASSFSGGLGTDTQYF
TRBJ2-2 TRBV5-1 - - TGCGCCAGCATCCGAACCCCTTTTAGCGGAGCAACGAACACCGGGGAGCTGTTTTTT CASIRTPFSGATNTGELFF
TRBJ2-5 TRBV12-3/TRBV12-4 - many TGTGCCAGCAGATTTAGCGGCCAAGAGACCCAGTACTTC CASRFSGQETQYF
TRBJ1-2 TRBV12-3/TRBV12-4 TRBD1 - TGTGCCAGCAGTCACGGACAGGGGGCGGCCTATGGCTACACCTTC CASSHGQGAAYGYTF
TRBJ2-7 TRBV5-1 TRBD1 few TGCGCCAGCAGCTTGGTTAGGGGGCTGTTGAACGAGCAGTACTTC CASSLVRGLLNEQYF
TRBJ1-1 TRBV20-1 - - TGCAGTGTCCGCGGACGTGCGGATAGCACTGAAGCTTTCTTT CSVRGRADSTEAFF
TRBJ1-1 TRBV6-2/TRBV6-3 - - TGTGCCAGCAGTTACCCCTCATATTTGCGGACTGAAGCTTTCTTT CASSYPSYLRTEAFF
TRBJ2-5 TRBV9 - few TGTGCCAGCAGCGTAGGAGCGGTGGACGAAGAGACCCAGTACTTC CASSVGAVDEETQYF
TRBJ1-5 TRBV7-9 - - TGTGCCAGCAGCTCCGGGAGTTATCAGCCCCAGCATTTT CASSSGSYQPQHF
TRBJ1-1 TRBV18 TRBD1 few TGTGCCAGCTCACCTGACAGGGCAGCTGAAGCTTTCTTT CASSPDRAAEAFF
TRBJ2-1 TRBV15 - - TGTGCCACCAGCAGAGATGTGGAGGGGAATGAGCAGTTCTTC CATSRDVEGNEQFF
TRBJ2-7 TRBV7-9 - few TGTGCCAGCAGCTTAAACTACTACGAGCAGTACTTC CASSLNYYEQYF
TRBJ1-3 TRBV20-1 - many TGCAGTGCAAGTCGCCCCGGAGGCTTCTCTGGAAACACCATATATTTT CSASRPGGFSGNTIYF
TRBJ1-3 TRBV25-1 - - TGTGCCAGCAGTGCTCTTGGAAACACCATATATTTT CASSALGNTIYF
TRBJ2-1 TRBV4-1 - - TGCGCCAGCAGCCAACCGAGCAGGGATGTCCACAATGAGCAGTTCTTC CASSQPSRDVHNEQFF
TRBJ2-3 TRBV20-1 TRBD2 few TGCAGTGCTAGAGTGACTAGCGGGGTAGCAGATACGCAGTATTTT CSARVTSGVADTQYF
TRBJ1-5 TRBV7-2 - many TGTGCCAGCAGCCGGACGGCGTTTAGGCCCCAGCATTTT CASSRTAFRPQHF
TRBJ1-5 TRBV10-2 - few TGCGCCAGCAGAGGTCGGACCAATCAGCCCCAGCATTTT CASRGRTNQPQHF
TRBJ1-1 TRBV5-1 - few TGCGCCAGCAGCTTTACGACAGATTCTATGAACACTGAAGCTTTCTTT CASSFTTDSMNTEAFF
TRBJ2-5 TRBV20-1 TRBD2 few TGCAGTGCCTTCCGCCAGCGGGGTTTAATGGAGACCCAGTACTTC CSAFRQRGLMETQYF
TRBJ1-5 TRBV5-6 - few TGTGCCAGCAGCTTGGTACTTAGCAATCAGCCCCAGCATTTT CASSLVLSNQPQHF
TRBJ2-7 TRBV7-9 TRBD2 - TGTGCCAGCAGGGGACTAGCGGGAGGGGTCGGGGAGCAGTACTTC CASRGLAGGVGEQYF